Listed here is a single TCR beta chain. No antigen is known for it. Synthesis of TCR cDNA relied on 5'RACE template switching, which attached a universal primer site and UMIs. Via MiXCR, TCRdb re-called the 5' RACE reads, giving one row per CDR3 protein. Found here are some 300,000 distinct CDR3 sequences, about 10% of them singletons; the top ten hold approximately 3.3%. The data stem from a study of T cells after yellow fever vaccination. Points from the study as a whole: Most clones from primary vaccination were detected again post-booster (just over 95% CD4, 88% CD8).

Germline V CDR1 and CDR2: SGHAT, FQNNGV. The CDR3 consists of 15 residues. Unmatched junction bases numbered 3, after V lost 1 base and J lost 2 bases. This receptor was identified in a young man who received the YFV17D yellow fever vaccine. The source material was CD4+ T cells sorted from PBMCs, sampled 45 days after the yellow fever booster vaccination. The V gene is TRBV11-2, the J gene TRBJ2-5; the match to TRBD1 covers 8 bases. Here the CDR3 reads CASSLGQGLQETQYF. The CDR3 nucleotides are TGTGCCAGCAGCTTAGGACAGGGGTTACAAGAGACCCAGTACTTC.